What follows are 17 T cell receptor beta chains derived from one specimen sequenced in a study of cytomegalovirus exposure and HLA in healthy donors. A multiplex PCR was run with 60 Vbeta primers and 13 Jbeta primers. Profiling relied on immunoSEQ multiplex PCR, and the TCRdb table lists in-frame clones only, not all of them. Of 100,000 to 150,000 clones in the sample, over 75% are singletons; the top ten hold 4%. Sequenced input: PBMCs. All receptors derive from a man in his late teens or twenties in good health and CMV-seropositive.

The CDR3 nucleotides are TGCGCCAGCAGCCTAGAGACAGGAGTCAATGAAAAACTGTTTTTT. This translates into CASSLETGVNEKLFF. The chain uses TRBV4-3 and TRBJ1-4, with D possibly matching TRBD1 (6 bases). The length of the CDR3 is 15 residues. The germline V gene encodes CDR1 LGHNA and CDR2 YSLEER. V gave up 4 bases and J gave up 5 bases, with 14 bases separating them.

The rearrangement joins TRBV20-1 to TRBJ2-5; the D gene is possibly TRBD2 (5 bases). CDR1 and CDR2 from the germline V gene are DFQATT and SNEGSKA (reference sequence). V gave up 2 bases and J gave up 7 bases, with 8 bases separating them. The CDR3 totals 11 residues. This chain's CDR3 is CSARLRGTQYF. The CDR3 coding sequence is TGCAGTGCTAGACTACGGGGGACCCAGTACTTC.

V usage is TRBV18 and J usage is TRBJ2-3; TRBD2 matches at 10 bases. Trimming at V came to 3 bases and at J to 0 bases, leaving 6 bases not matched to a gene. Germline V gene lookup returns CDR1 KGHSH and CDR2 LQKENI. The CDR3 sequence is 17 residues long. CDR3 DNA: TGTGCCAGCTCACCGCCGGGTAGCGGGGGGAGCACAGATACGCAGTATTTT. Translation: CASSPPGSGGSTDTQYF.

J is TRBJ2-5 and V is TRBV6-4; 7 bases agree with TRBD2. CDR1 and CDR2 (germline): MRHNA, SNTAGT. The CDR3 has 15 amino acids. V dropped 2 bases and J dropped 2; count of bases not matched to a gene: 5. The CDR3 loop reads CASSDGQGGQETQYF. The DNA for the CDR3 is TGTGCCAGCAGTGACGGGCAGGGAGGGCAAGAGACCCAGTACTTC.

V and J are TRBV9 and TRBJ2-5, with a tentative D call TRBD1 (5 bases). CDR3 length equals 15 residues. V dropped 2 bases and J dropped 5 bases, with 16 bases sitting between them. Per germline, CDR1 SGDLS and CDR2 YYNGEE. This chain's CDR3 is CASSVSGAILETQYF. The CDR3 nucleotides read TGTGCCAGCAGCGTTTCTGGGGCGATTCTGGAGACCCAGTACTTC.

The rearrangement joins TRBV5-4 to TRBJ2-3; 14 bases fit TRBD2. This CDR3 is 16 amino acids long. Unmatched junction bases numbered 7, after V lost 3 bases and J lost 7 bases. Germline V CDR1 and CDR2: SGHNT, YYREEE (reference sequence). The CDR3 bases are TGTGCCAGCAGCTACGGGACTAGCGGGGGAGAGAATACGCAGTATTTT. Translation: CASSYGTSGGENTQYF.

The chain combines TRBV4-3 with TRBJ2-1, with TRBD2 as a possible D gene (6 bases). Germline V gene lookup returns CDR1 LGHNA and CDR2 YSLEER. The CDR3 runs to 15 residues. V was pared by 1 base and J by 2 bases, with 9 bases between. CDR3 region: CASSQGRAAYNEQFF. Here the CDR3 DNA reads TGCGCCAGCAGCCAAGGGAGGGCAGCCTACAATGAGCAGTTCTTC.

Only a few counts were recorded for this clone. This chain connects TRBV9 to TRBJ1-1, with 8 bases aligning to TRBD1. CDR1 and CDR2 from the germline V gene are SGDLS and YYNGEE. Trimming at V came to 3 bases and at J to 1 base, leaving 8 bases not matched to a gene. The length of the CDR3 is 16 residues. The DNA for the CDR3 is TGTGCCAGCAGCGCGGCAGGGGGCTTGGAGAACACTGAAGCTTTCTTT. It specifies CASSAAGGLENTEAFF.

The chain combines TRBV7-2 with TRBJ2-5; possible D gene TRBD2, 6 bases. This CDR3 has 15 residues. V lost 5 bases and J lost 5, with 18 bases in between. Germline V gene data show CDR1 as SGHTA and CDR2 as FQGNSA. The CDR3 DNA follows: TGTGCCAGCAGCCCCACTGGGGAGGCACGGGAGACCCAGTACTTC. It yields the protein CASSPTGEARETQYF.

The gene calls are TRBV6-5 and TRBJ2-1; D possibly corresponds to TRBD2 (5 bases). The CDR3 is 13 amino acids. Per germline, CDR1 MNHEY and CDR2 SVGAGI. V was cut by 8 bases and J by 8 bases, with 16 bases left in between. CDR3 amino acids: CASSSLVNDEQFF. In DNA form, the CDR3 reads TGTGCCAGCTCTAGCCTAGTTAACGATGAGCAGTTCTTC.

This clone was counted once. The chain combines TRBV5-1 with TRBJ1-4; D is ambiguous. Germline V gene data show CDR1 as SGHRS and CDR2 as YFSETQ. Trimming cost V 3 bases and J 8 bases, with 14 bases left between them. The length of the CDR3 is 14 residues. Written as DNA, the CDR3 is TGCGCCAGCAGCTCGCGAGCGGGTAGCGAAAAACTGTTTTTT. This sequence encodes CASSSRAGSEKLFF.

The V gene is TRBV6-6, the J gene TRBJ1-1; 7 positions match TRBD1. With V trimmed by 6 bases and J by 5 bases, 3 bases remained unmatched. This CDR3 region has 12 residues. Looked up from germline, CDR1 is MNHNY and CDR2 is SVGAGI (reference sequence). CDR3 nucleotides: TGTGCCAGCAGCCACAGGGGAACTGAAGCTTTCTTT. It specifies CASSHRGTEAFF.

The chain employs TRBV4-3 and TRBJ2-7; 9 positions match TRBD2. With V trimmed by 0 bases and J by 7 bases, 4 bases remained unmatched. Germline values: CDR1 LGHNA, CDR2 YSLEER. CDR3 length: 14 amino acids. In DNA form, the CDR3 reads TGCGCCAGCAGCCAAGAAGGGAGCGGGGGGGAGCAGTACTTC. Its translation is CASSQEGSGGEQYF.

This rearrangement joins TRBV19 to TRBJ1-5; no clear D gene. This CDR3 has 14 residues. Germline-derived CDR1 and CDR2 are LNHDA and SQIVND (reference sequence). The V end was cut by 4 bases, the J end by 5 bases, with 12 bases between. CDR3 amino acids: CASSSEVYDQPQHF. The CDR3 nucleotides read TGTGCCAGTAGTAGCGAGGTATATGATCAGCCCCAGCATTTT.

The CDR3, as DNA: TGTGCCAGCAGCTCGCCAGACACAGATACGCAGTATTTT. Its protein product is CASSSPDTDTQYF. This sequence joins TRBV5-4 and TRBJ2-3; D gene ambiguous. The CDR3 is 13 amino acids. From germline, CDR1 is SGHNT and CDR2 YYREEE (reference sequence). V shed 3 bases and J shed 2 bases, with 7 bases lying between them.

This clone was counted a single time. This CDR3 is CSVEDRPGVGVELFF. CDR3 sequence (DNA): TGCAGCGTTGAAGATCGTCCAGGGGTCGGAGTAGAACTGTTTTTT. The V gene is TRBV29-1, the J gene TRBJ1-4, with D perhaps TRBD1 (6 bases). V lost 0 bases, J lost 12 bases, and 20 bases lay in between. CDR1 and CDR2 (germline): SQVTM, ANQGSEA. This CDR3 region has 15 residues.

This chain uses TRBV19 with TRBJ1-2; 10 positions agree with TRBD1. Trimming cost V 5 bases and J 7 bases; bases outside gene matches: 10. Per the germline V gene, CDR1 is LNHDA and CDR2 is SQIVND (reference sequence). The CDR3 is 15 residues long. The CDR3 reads CASSPAAGQGCGYTF. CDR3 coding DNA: TGTGCCAGTAGTCCCGCCGCGGGACAGGGGTGTGGCTACACCTTC.